The T cell receptor (beta chain) described here comes from a study of T cells after yellow fever vaccination. Trimming took 0 bases from V and 4 from J, leaving 10 bases between them. Germline loops: CDR1 SGHRS, CDR2 YFSETQ. CDR3 length: 14 amino acids. TCRdb re-analysed the 5' RACE reads in MiXCR, keeping a single row per CDR3 protein. The sample records some 100,000 distinct CDR3 sequences, around 7.2% being singletons. The receptor's source is a man aged 18 to 29 who received the YFV17D yellow fever vaccine. The chain carries TRBV5-1 and TRBJ1-2; no clear D gene. Source: CD4+ T cells sorted from PBMCs, taken more than 40 days after the first yellow fever vaccination. The CDR3 bases are TGCGCCAGCAGCTTGGGGTCCTCCCTCTATGGCTACACCTTC. Amino acid sequence: CASSLGSSLYGYTF.